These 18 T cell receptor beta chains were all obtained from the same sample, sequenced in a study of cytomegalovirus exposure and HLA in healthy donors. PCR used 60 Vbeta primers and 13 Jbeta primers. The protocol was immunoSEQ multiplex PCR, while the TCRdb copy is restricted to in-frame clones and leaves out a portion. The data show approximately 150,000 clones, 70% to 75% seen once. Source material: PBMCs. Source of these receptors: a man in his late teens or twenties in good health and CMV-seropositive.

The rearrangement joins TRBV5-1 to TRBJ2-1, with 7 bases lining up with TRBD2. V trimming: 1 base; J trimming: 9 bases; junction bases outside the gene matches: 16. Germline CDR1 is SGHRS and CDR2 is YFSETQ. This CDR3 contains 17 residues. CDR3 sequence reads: CASSLLWSGGGIAEQFF. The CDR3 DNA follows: TGCGCCAGCAGCTTGCTTTGGTCGGGCGGGGGTATCGCTGAGCAGTTCTTC.

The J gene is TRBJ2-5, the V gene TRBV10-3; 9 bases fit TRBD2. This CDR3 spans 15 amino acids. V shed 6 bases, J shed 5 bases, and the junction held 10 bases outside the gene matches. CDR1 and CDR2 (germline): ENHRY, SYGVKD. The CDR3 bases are TGTGCCATCAGGGATAGCGGGGGCGGAGGTGAGACCCAGTACTTC. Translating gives CAIRDSGGGGETQYF.

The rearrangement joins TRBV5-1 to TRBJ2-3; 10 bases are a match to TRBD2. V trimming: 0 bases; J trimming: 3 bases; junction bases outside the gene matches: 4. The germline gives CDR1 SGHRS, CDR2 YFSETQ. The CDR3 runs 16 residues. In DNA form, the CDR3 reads TGCGCCAGCAGCTTGGAGGCTAGCGGGAGTACAGATACGCAGTATTTT. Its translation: CASSLEASGSTDTQYF.

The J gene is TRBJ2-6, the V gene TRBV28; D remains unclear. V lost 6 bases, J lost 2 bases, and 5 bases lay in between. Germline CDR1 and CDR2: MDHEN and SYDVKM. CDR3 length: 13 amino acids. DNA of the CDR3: TGTGCCAGCAGCCCTCCTGGGGCCAACGTCCTGACTTTC. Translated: CASSPPGANVLTF.

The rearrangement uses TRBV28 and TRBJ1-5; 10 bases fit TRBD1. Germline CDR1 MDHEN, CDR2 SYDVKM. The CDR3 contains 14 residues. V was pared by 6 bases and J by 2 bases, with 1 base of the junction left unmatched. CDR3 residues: CASRGTGGNQPQHF. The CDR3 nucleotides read TGTGCCAGCAGGGGGACAGGGGGCAATCAGCCCCAGCATTTT.

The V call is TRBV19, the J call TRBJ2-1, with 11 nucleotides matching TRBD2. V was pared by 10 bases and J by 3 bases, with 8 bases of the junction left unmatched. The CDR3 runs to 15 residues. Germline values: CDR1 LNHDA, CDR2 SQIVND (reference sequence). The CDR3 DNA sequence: TGTGCCACCACCCTCGGACTAGCGGGCTACAATGAGCAGTTCTTC. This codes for CATTLGLAGYNEQFF.

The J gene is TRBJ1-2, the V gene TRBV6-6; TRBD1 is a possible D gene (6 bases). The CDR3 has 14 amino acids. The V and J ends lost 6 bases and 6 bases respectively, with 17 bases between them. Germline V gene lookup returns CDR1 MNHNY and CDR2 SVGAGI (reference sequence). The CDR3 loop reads CASSPPDRPDGYTF. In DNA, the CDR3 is TGTGCCAGCAGCCCCCCGGACAGACCGGATGGCTACACCTTC.

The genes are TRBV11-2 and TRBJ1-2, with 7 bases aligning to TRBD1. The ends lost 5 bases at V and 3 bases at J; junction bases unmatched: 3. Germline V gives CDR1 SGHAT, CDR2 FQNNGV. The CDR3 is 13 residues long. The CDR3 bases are TGTGCCAGCAGCCGACAGGGAGACTATGGCTACACCTTC. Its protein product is CASSRQGDYGYTF.

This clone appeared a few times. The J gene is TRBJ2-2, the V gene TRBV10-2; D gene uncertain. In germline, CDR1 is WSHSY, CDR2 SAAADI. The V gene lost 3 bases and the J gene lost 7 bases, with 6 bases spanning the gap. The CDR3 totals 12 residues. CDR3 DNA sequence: TGCGCCAGCAGTGAATACGGCGGGGAGCTGTTTTTT. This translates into CASSEYGGELFF.

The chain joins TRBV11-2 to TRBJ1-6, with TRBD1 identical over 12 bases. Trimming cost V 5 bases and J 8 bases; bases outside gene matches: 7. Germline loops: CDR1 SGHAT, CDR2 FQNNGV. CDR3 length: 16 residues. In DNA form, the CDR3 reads TGTGCCAGCAGCGAGGGGACAGGGGGCCGGGATTCACCCCTCCACTTT. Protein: CASSEGTGGRDSPLHF.

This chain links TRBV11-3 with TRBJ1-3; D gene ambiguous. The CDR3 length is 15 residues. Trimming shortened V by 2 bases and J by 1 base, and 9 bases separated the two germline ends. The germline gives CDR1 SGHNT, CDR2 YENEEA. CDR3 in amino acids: CASSLIPPSGNTIYF. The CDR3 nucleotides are TGTGCCAGCAGCTTAATCCCTCCGTCTGGAAACACCATATATTTT. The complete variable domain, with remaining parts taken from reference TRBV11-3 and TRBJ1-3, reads EAGVVQSPRYKIIEKKQPVAFWCNPISGHNTLYWYLQNLGQGPELLIRYENEEAVDDSQLPKDRFSAERLKGVDSTLKIQPAELGDSAVYLCASSLIPPSGNTIYFGEGSWLTVV.

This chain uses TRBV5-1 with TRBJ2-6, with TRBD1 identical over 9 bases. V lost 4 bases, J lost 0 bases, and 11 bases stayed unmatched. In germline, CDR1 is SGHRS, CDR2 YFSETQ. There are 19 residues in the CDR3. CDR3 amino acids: CASSPNLGQGPSGANVLTF. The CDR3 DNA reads TGCGCCAGCAGCCCCAACCTGGGACAGGGACCCTCTGGGGCCAACGTCCTGACTTTC. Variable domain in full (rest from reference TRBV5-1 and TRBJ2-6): KAGVTQTPRYLIKTRGQQVTLSCSPISGHRSVSWYQQTPGQGLQFLFEYFSETQRNKGNFPGRFSGRQFSNSRSEMNVSTLELGDSALYLCASSPNLGQGPSGANVLTFGAGSRLTVL.

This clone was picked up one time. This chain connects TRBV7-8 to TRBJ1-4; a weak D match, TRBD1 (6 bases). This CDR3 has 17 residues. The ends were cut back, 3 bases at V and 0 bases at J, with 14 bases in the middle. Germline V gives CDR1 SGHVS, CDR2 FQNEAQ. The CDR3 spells CASSFDRSSATNEKLFF. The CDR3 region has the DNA TGTGCCAGCAGCTTCGACAGGTCTTCCGCAACTAATGAAAAACTGTTTTTT.

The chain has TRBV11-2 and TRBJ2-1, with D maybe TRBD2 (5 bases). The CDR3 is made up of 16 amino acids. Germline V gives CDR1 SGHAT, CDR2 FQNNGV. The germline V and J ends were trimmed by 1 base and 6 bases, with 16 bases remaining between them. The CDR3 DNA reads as TGTGCCAGCAGCTTAGGGGCTAGCCATCCCAGCAATGAGCAGTTCTTC. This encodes CASSLGASHPSNEQFF. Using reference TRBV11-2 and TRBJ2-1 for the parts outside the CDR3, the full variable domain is EAGVAQSPRYKIIEKRQSVAFWCNPISGHATLYWYQQILGQGPKLLIQFQNNGVVDDSQLPKDRFSAERLKGVDSTLKIQPAKLEDSAVYLCASSLGASHPSNEQFFGPGTRLTVL.

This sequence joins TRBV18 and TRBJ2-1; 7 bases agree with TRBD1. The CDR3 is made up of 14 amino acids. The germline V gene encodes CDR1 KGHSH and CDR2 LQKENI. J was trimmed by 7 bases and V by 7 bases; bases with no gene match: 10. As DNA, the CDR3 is TGTGCCAGCTACATCCCGGGACAGCCTAATGAGCAGTTCTTC. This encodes CASYIPGQPNEQFF.

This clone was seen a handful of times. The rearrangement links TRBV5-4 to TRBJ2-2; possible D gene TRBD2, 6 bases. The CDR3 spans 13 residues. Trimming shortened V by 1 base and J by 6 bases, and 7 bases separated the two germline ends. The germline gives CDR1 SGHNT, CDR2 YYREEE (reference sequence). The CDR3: CASSLWGAGELFF. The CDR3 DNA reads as TGTGCCAGCAGCTTGTGGGGGGCCGGGGAGCTGTTTTTT. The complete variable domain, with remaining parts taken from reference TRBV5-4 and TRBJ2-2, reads ETGVTQSPTHLIKTRGQQVTLRCSSQSGHNTVSWYQQALGQGPQFIFQYYREEENGRGNFPPRFSGLQFPNYSSELNVNALELDDSALYLCASSLWGAGELFFGEGSRLTVL.

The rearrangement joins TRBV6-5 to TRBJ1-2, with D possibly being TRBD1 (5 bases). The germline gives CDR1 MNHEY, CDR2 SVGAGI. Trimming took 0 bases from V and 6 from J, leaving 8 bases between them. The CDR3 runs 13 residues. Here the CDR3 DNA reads TGTGCCAGCAGTTACTCAGGAGGGGATGGCTACACCTTC. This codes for CASSYSGGDGYTF.

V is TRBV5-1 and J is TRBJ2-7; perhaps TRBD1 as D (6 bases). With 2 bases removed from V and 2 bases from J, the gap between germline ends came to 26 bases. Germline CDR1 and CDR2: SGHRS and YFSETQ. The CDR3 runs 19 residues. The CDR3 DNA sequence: TGCGCCAGCAGCTTCAAAACAGGGAAGTTTAGGGGTGAACCCTACGAGCAGTACGTC. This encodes CASSFKTGKFRGEPYEQYV.